This T cell receptor beta chain was sequenced during a study of molecular identifiers for immune sequencing clone quantification (dated by TCRdb to the late 2010s). Regarding the complete study: For a replicate experiment, the RNA from either approximately 20,000 or 98,000 naive CD8 T cells was divided into five aliquots, and four of those aliquots went on to sequencing. This methods study used CD8 T cells to benchmark TCR RNA copy counting and molecular-identifier clustering-based TCR repertoire sequencing (MIDCIRS).

This clonotype was counted between two and nine times. Its cognate antigen has yet to be identified. The sample holds no much larger clone one base away, and base qualities are not on file. Libraries of naive CD8 T cells were built from approximately 22,000 to 940,000 sorted cells, with 10%, 30% or 50% of the purified RNA used. Naive CD8 T cells were FACS-sorted as CD8+CD4-CCR7+CD45RA+ on a BD FACSAria II into RLT Plus buffer. To test detection sensitivity, Jurkat RNA equal to fewer than 13 TCR copies was added to samples of about 20,000-1,000,000 naive CD8 T cells. CD8 T cells were enriched with RosetteSep CD8+ T Cell Enrichment Cocktail and Ficoll-Paque, followed by ACK red cell lysis. Points the paper makes about the study in general: Modeling estimated roughly 3.2 recovered TCR RNA copies per cell, compared with about 10 by digital PCR, which implies roughly 30% capture efficiency. Highly expanded clone sizes could be underestimated because identical TCR molecules may share a barcode. The naive libraries included spiked-in Jurkat TCR RNA (fewer than eleven copies' worth), and this Jurkat TCR RNA is not part of the donor repertoire. In CMV-specific effector cells, clones with more than 20 RNA copies accounted for over 97% of molecules, whereas in naive cells such clones accounted for under 1%. When barcode sub-clustering was omitted, TCR diversity was inflated by chimeric consensus sequences, with chimeras reaching as high as 47%. Even against a background of one million naive CD8 T cells, spiked-in Jurkat TCR RNA amounting to a single cell's worth was reported to be detectable.

Libraries were built with PCR. The instrument was an Illumina HiSeq 4000. Bulk TCR libraries were made following a previously described method, with the TCR primers given in Table S5. The Qiagen AllPrep DNA/RNA kit was used to purify total RNA. Before any analysis, reads coming from multiple sequencing runs of the same library were combined into one pool. In the authors' own workflow: Only reads with exact TCR constant sequence were kept, trimmed to 150 nt, and grouped by their 12-nt molecular barcodes. Within each barcode group, reads were sub-clustered at a 15% Levenshtein threshold, and quality-weighted consensus sequences were built per RNA molecule. Non-functional sequences were discarded, and so were lower-count sequences lying one edit away from another sequence. On the basis of fitting two negative binomial distributions, barcode sub-clusters with fewer than 20% of the maximum read count were discarded. TCRdb's own reprocessing of the public reads used fastp at Q25 and MiXCR and kept productive beta chains. A single entry per CDR3 protein holds the most common genes and DNA from its merged rows. The V and J calls and clone size are TCRdb's, not the authors'. The sample records 460,000 or so distinct CDR3 sequences, about 20% of which are singletons. Of the sample, 0.65% to 0.95% falls within the top ten clones.

The CDR3 goes from the cysteine to the phenylalanine over 15 residues. The sequence is cut down to CDR3 DNA, 45 bases in frame from base 1. CDR1 LGHNA and CDR2 YSLEER are derived from the germline V gene. The junction shows trimming of 4 bases on V and 0 bases on J, plus 10 bases between the germline ends. The rearranged chain carries TRBV4-3 and TRBJ1-3, with no D gene named confidently. The receptor comes from a human donor in good health. Some libraries in this study had Jurkat cell RNA spiked in. Sequencing was carried out using naive CD8+ T cells from blood, with Jurkat cell RNA spiked in. What the cell subset or site label conveys for this sample: FACS-sorted CD8+CD4-CCR7+CD45RA+ naive T cells. CDR3 reads: CASSPASYSGNTIYF. The nucleotide sequence is given as TGCGCCAGCAGCCCGGCCAGTTACTCTGGAAACACCATATATTTT.